The 10 T cell receptor beta chains in this list originate from one sample, sequenced in a study of vaccination and CD4 T cells after COVID-19. Treatment: approximately 11-day PBMC culture with coronavirus spike peptide pools or control peptides (ViraFEST assay). An Oncomine TCR Beta short-read assay was used to sequence the DNA from cultured CD4+ T cells. Via MiXCR, TCRdb re-called the PCR reads, giving one row per CDR3 protein. The data hold about 20,000 distinct CDR3 sequences, with 66% observed a single time. No antigen is known for these receptors. The sample was CD4+ T cells from blood, cultured in vitro. Receptors originate from a human donor who had recovered from COVID-19.

The V call is TRBV12-3 or TRBV12-4, the J call TRBJ1-5; the D gene is possibly TRBD1 (6 bases). The CDR3 has 14 residues. Trimming removed 5 bases from V and 8 bases from J, with 16 bases in between. CDR3 coding DNA: TGTGCCAGCAGTCACACAGGGATCGACGAGCCCCAGCATTTT. Protein: CASSHTGIDEPQHF.

The chain is built from TRBV20-1 and TRBJ2-3; TRBD1 agrees at 9 bases. Germline V gives CDR1 DFQATT, CDR2 SNEGSKA (reference sequence). This CDR3 comprises 16 residues. J gave up 3 bases and V 5 bases, and 12 bases lay outside the gene matches. The CDR3 is CSAFFRLTGGTDTQYF. In DNA form, the CDR3 reads TGCAGTGCTTTTTTCCGATTGACAGGGGGGACAGATACGCAGTATTTT.

This rearrangement joins TRBV7-2 to TRBJ2-4; D might be TRBD1 or TRBD2, each matching 6 bases. The CDR3 contains 15 residues. Germline CDR1 SGHTA, CDR2 FQGNSA. Deletions cut 1 base from V and 7 bases from J, with 14 bases between. CDR3 residues: CASSLGGAQGNIQYF. The CDR3 bases are TGTGCCAGCAGCTTAGGGGGGGCCCAGGGGAACATTCAGTACTTC.

This rearrangement joins TRBV2 to TRBJ2-3; tentative D call: TRBD1 (7 bases). Germline assignment: CDR1 SNHLY and CDR2 FYNNEI. The length of the CDR3 is 16 residues. Deletions cut 2 bases from V and 5 bases from J, with 17 bases between. The CDR3 DNA reads as TGTGCCAGCAGTGAATTCGGCAGGGGGGATAGAGATACGCAGTATTTT. Its translation: CASSEFGRGDRDTQYF. Full variable domain (missing parts from reference TRBV2 and TRBJ2-3): EPEVTQTPSHQVTQMGQEVILRCVPISNHLYFYWYRQILGQKVEFLVSFYNNEISEKSEIFDDQFSVERPDGSNFTLKIRSTKLEDSAMYFCASSEFGRGDRDTQYFGPGTRLTVL.

The chain joins TRBV5-5 to TRBJ1-5, with TRBD1 as a possible D gene (5 bases). Germline-derived CDR1 and CDR2 are SGHKS and YYEKEE (reference sequence). The CDR3 spans 15 residues. V dropped 4 bases and J dropped 5 bases, with 16 bases sitting between them. CDR3 DNA: TGTGCCAGCAGCCGATTGGGGGAATGGGATCAGCCCCAGCATTTT. Translation: CASSRLGEWDQPQHF.

The chain carries TRBV12-5 and TRBJ2-3; 9 bases fit TRBD2. Germline CDR1 LGHNT, CDR2 FRNRAP. Trimming cost V 8 bases and J 5 bases; bases outside gene matches: 5. This CDR3 has 13 residues. The CDR3 nucleotides read TGTGCTAGTCAGCGGGGGGCGGGAGATACGCAGTATTTT. Amino acid sequence: CASQRGAGDTQYF.

J is TRBJ1-6 and V is TRBV7-9, with 8 nucleotides matching TRBD1. The CDR3 contains 14 residues. Trimming at V came to 5 bases and at J to 10 bases, leaving 7 bases not matched to a gene. Per germline, CDR1 SEHNR and CDR2 FQNEAQ (reference sequence). CDR3 sequence: CASSVGTGGSPLHF. The CDR3 nucleotides are TGTGCCAGCAGCGTAGGGACAGGCGGATCACCCCTCCACTTT.

This rearrangement joins TRBV19 to TRBJ1-1; D may be TRBD1 (6 bases). The V end was cut by 5 bases, the J end by 2 bases, with 12 bases between. This CDR3 contains 14 residues. From germline, CDR1 is LNHDA and CDR2 SQIVND (reference sequence). The CDR3 protein is CASSETGLNTEAFF. CDR3 bases: TGTGCCAGTAGTGAGACAGGCCTTAACACTGAAGCTTTCTTT.

In its sample, this clonotype was seen once. The chain uses TRBV20-1 and TRBJ1-5; 8 positions match TRBD1. This CDR3 has 12 amino acids. The V segment lost 6 bases and the J segment 9 bases; nucleotides outside the gene matches: 7. Germline lookup yields CDR1 DFQATT and CDR2 SNEGSKA (reference sequence). Here the CDR3 DNA reads TGCAGTGCGACACAGGGGGTTCGGCCCCAGCATTTT. Its translation: CSATQGVRPQHF.

This clonotype is a singleton in its sample. The V and J genes are TRBV2 and TRBJ2-2; the D call may be TRBD1 or TRBD2 (5 bases each). Germline assignment: CDR1 SNHLY and CDR2 FYNNEI. Between the trimmed V and J ends, which lost 7 bases and 0 bases, there was a span of 12 bases. The CDR3 extends over 15 amino acids. CDR3 sequence: CASNRDRANTGELFF. CDR3 nucleotides: TGTGCCAGCAATCGGGACCGCGCGAACACCGGGGAGCTGTTTTTT.